The 8 T cell receptor beta chains reported below all come from one sample, sequenced in a study of blood T cell repertoires in COVID-19. Sequencing was performed with immunoSEQ multiplex PCR; in TCRdb, only in-frame clones are kept and a portion is missing. The sample lists 250,000 to 300,000 clones; 87% were seen once. Sequenced sample: peripheral blood. The receptors here all came from a woman between 50 and 59 years old who had recovered from COVID-19.

This CDR3 is CASTPDSSGNTIYF. In nucleotides, the CDR3 is TGCGCCAGCACCCCGGACAGCTCTGGAAACACCATATATTTT. The V and J genes are TRBV5-1 and TRBJ1-3, with a weak D call TRBD1 (6 bases). V dropped 6 bases and J dropped 0 bases, with 10 bases sitting between them. Germline values: CDR1 SGHRS, CDR2 YFSETQ. The CDR3 sequence is 14 residues long. Full variable domain (outside the CDR3, taken from reference TRBV5-1 and TRBJ1-3): KAGVTQTPRYLIKTRGQQVTLSCSPISGHRSVSWYQQTPGQGLQFLFEYFSETQRNKGNFPGRFSGRQFSNSRSEMNVSTLELGDSALYLCASTPDSSGNTIYFGEGSWLTVV.

The chain recombines TRBV30 with TRBJ1-6; D call uncertain. CDR3 size: 13 residues. CDR1 and CDR2 (germline): GTSNPN, SVGIG (reference sequence). V lost 5 bases and J 9 bases, leaving 14 bases between the germline ends. The CDR3 region is CAWAELGSSPLHF. CDR3 DNA: TGTGCCTGGGCCGAGCTAGGGAGTTCACCCCTCCACTTT.

This chain joins TRBV28 and TRBJ2-7; a weak D match, TRBD1 (6 bases). Germline-derived CDR1 and CDR2 are MDHEN and SYDVKM. The CDR3 covers 16 residues. V was cut by 4 bases and J by 1 base, with 17 bases left in between. This CDR3 reads CASSSILNRVSYEQYF. CDR3 DNA: TGTGCCAGCAGTTCGATACTCAACAGGGTATCCTACGAGCAGTACTTC.

This clone was counted a single time. This chain joins TRBV7-9 and TRBJ2-7, with a tentative D call TRBD1 (6 bases). The V gene lost 1 base and the J gene lost 2 bases, with 12 bases spanning the gap. Germline assignment: CDR1 SEHNR and CDR2 FQNEAQ (reference sequence). CDR3 size: 15 residues. The CDR3 loop reads CASSLDRAATYEQYF. CDR3 coding DNA: TGTGCCAGCAGCTTAGACAGGGCGGCTACCTACGAGCAGTACTTC.

The chain couples TRBV5-4 to TRBJ2-3; D possibly corresponds to TRBD1 (6 bases). The CDR3 extends over 14 amino acids. Germline V gene data show CDR1 as SGHNT and CDR2 as YYREEE (reference sequence). Between the trimmed V and J ends, which lost 2 bases and 1 base, there was a span of 8 bases. CDR3 sequence: CASSLRTGTDTQYF. The CDR3, as DNA: TGTGCCAGCAGCTTAAGGACAGGCACAGATACGCAGTATTTT.

The gene calls are TRBV2 and TRBJ2-3; 9 bases map to TRBD1. From germline, CDR1 is SNHLY and CDR2 FYNNEI. The junction had 3 bases not matched to a gene; V was cut back by 4 bases and J by 4 bases. The CDR3 contains 14 residues. CDR3 DNA sequence: TGTGCCAGCAGTGGGGACAGGGCGGCAGATACGCAGTATTTT. Amino acids: CASSGDRAADTQYF.

The chain uses TRBV30 and TRBJ1-1, with D possibly matching TRBD1 (5 bases). The germline V and J ends were trimmed by 8 bases and 4 bases, with 11 bases remaining between them. The CDR3 totals 11 residues. Germline values: CDR1 GTSNPN, CDR2 SVGIG (reference sequence). CDR3 in DNA: TGTGCCCAGGACACCACCACTGAAGCTTTCTTT. This encodes CAQDTTTEAFF.

V gene TRBV3-1 (or the pseudogene TRBV3-2) combines with J gene TRBJ2-1, with TRBD2 matching 7 bases. This CDR3 has 12 amino acids. Per germline, CDR1 LGHDT and CDR2 YNNKEL (reference sequence). J gave up 10 bases and V 5 bases, and 5 bases lay outside the gene matches. CDR3 coding DNA: TGTGCCAGCAGCTTTCGGGGGGAAGAGCAGTTCTTC. It codes for CASSFRGEEQFF.